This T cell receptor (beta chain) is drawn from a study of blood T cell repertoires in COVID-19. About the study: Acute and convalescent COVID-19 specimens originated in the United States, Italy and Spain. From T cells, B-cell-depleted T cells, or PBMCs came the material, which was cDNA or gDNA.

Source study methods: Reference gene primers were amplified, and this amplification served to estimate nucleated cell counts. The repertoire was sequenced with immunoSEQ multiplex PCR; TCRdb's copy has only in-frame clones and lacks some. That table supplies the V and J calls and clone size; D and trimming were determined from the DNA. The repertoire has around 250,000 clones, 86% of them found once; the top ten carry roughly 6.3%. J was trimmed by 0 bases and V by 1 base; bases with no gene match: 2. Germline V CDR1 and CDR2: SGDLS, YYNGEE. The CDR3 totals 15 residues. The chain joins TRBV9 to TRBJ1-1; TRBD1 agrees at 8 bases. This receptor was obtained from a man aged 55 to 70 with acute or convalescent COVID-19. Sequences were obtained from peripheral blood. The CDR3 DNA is TGTGCCAGCAGCGTAACAGGGGGGGTGAACACTGAAGCTTTCTTT. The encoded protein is CASSVTGGVNTEAFF.